A selection of T cell receptor beta chains follows, all from one sample in a study of Graves' ophthalmopathy and Graves' hyperthyroidism. One entry per CDR3 protein results from TCRdb running MiXCR on the multiplex PCR reads. Seen here are about 480,000 distinct CDR3 sequences, approximately 15% observed once, and the top ten hold about a tenth. Sequenced material: blood. These receptor sequences come from a woman aged 25 to 39 with Graves' ophthalmopathy. The CDR3 runs from the conserved cysteine through the conserved F or W. The order of the fields is clone size, V gene, D gene, J gene, CDR3 protein, CDR3 DNA. D genes are given only for firm matches. Only part of the rows carry a size: once, few, many, or a class if the clone is expanded.

>many|TRBV2|NA|TRBJ2-5
CASSADAWETQYF
TGTGCCAGCAGTGCCGACGCGTGGGAGACCCAGTACTTC
>many|TRBV30|NA|TRBJ1-1
CAWSPGPPSTEAFF
TGTGCCTGGAGCCCCGGCCCGCCGAGCACTGAAGCTTTCTTT
>many|TRBV6-1|TRBD1|TRBJ1-2
CASSLGQGSHRYGYTF
TGTGCCAGCAGCTTGGGACAGGGGAGTCACCGCTATGGCTACACCTTC
>many|TRBV28|TRBD1|TRBJ2-7
CASRLNRGLPYEQYF
TGTGCCAGCAGGTTAAACAGGGGGCTCCCCTACGAGCAGTACTTC
>NA|TRBV29-1|NA|TRBJ1-1
CSVVGQGNTEACF
NA
>many|TRBV12-3/TRBV12-4|NA|TRBJ1-1
CASRTNSPKAFF
TGTGCCAGCAGAACGAACAGCCCTAAAGCTTTCTTT
>many|TRBV6-2/TRBV6-3|NA|TRBJ1-5
CASSRTDKQPQHF
TGTGCCAGCAGCCGGACAGACAAACAGCCCCAGCATTTT
>many|TRBV30|NA|TRBJ1-1
CAWSANGGGPNTEAFF
TGTGCCTGGAGTGCCAACGGTGGGGGGCCGAACACTGAAGCTTTCTTT
>many|TRBV6-4|NA|TRBJ1-5
CASSDYTGTSNQPQHF
TGTGCCAGCAGTGACTACACAGGGACTAGCAATCAGCCCCAGCATTTT
>many|TRBV7-8|NA|TRBJ2-7
CASGTGRQISYEQYF
TGTGCCAGCGGCACAGGACGGCAGATCTCCTACGAGCAGTACTTC
>many|TRBV20-1|TRBD2|TRBJ2-6
CSARDSAGGFSGANVLTF
TGCAGTGCTAGAGATTCAGCGGGGGGTTTCTCTGGGGCCAACGTCCTGACTTTC
>many|TRBV6-1|NA|TRBJ1-1
CASSGTESLNTEAFF
TGTGCCAGCAGTGGGACAGAAAGTCTGAACACTGAAGCTTTCTTT
>many|TRBV24-1|TRBD1|TRBJ1-6
CATSERDRGEDNSPLHF
TGTGCCACCAGTGAAAGGGACAGGGGAGAAGATAATTCACCCCTCCACTTT
>many|TRBV5-1|NA|TRBJ1-2
CASSLERTEYGYTF
TGCGCCAGCAGCTTGGAGCGGACTGAGTATGGCTACACCTTC
>NA|TRBV6-1|NA|TRBJ2-5
CASNPLAGAQETQYF
TGTGCCAGCAATCCCCTAGCAGGGGCTCAAGAGACCCAGTACTTC
>many|TRBV14|TRBD1|TRBJ1-6
CASSTGQGGNSPLHF
TGTGCCAGCAGCACGGGACAGGGAGGTAATTCACCCCTCCACTTT
>many|TRBV20-1|NA|TRBJ1-5
CSARVGRGHSSPQHF
TGCAGTGCTAGAGTGGGCAGGGGACATTCTAGCCCCCAGCATTTT
>few|TRBV7-8|NA|TRBJ2-5
CASSSDVIQETQYF
TGTGCCAGCAGCTCCGACGTCATTCAAGAGACCCAGTACTTC
>many|TRBV30|NA|TRBJ1-1
CANRKLNTEAFF
TGTGCCAACAGGAAACTGAACACTGAAGCTTTCTTT
>NA|TRBV6-1|NA|TRBJ1-1
CASRGYRNEAFF
TGTGCATCAAGGGGGTATCGGAATGAAGCTTTCTTT